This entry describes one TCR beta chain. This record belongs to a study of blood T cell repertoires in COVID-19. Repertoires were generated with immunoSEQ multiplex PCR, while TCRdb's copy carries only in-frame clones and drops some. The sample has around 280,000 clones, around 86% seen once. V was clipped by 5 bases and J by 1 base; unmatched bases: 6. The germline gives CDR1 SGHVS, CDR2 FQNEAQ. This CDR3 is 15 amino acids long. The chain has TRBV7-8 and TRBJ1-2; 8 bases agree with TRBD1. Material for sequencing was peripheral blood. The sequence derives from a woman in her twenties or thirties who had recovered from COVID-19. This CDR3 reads CASSDRGGGNYGYTF. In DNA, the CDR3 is TGTGCCAGCAGCGACAGGGGAGGGGGTAACTATGGCTACACCTTC.